The sequence of this T cell receptor (beta chain) was determined in a study of monozygotic twins with inflammatory bowel disease. Per the germline V gene, CDR1 is MNHNS and CDR2 is SASEGT. This CDR3 is 16 amino acids long. Regarding the study as a whole: Since immunosuppressive treatments differed, patient repertoires may have gained added variability. Other individuals had fewer clonotypes in common with IBD patients than with healthy twins, especially with disease activity.

TCRdb re-called the 5' RACE reads and gives one entry per CDR3 protein, without DNA. This sample's table has 160,000 or so distinct CDR3 sequences. Blood (about 2.5 ml) was collected from every donor individually. Unsorted whole blood yielded the total RNA, with T cells left unselected. Points on this clonotype: Its specificity is unknown.

This clonotype was obtained from a human donor with ulcerative colitis or Crohn's disease, or a healthy co-twin of an affected twin (not recorded which). The chain links TRBV6-1 to TRBJ2-1; TCRdb proposes TRBD1, but this gene call is untestable without DNA. The sample was blood. CDR3: CASSPTGDRGGNEQFF.